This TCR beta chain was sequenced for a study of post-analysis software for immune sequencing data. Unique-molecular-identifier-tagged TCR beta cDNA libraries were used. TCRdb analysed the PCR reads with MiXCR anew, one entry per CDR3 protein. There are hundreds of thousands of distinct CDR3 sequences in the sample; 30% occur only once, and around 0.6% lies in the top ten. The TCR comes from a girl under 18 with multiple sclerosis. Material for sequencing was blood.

CDR3 bases: TGTGCCAGCTCGACTCAAAATCAGCCCCAGCATTTT. Translation: CASSTQNQPQHF. V and J are TRBV18 and TRBJ1-5; D ambiguous. V was pared by 6 bases and J by 4 bases, with 7 bases between. Germline V gene lookup returns CDR1 KGHSH and CDR2 LQKENI. The CDR3 loop spans 12 amino acids. The variable domain in full, completed from reference TRBV18 and TRBJ1-5, reads NAGVMQNPRHLVRRRGQEARLRCSPMKGHSHVYWYRQLPEEGLKFMVYLQKENIIDESGMPKERFSAEFPKEGPSILRIQQVVRGDSAAYFCASSTQNQPQHFGDGTRLSIL.